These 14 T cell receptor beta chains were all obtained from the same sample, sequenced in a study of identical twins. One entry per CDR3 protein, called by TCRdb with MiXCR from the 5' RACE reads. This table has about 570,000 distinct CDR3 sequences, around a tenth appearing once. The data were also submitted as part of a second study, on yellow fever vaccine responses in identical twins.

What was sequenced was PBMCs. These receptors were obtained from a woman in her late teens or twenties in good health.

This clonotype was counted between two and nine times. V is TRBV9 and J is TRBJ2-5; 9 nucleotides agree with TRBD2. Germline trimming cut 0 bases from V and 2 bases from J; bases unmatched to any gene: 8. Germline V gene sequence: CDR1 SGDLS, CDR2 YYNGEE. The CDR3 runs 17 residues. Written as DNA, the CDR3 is TGTGCCAGCAGCGTAGTTGGTCCTAGCGGGACTCAAGAGACCCAGTACTTC. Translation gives CASSVVGPSGTQETQYF. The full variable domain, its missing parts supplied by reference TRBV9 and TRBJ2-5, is DSGVTQTPKHLITATGQRVTLRCSPRSGDLSVYWYQQSLDQGLQFLIQYYNGEERAKGNILERFSAQQFPDLHSELNLSSLELGDSALYFCASSVVGPSGTQETQYFGPGTRLLVL.

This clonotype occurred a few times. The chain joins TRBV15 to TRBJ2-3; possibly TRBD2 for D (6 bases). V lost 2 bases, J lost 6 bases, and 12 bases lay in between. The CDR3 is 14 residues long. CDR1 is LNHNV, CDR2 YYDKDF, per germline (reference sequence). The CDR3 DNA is TGTGCCACCAGCAGAAAGGGACTCCTCGATACGCAGTATTTT. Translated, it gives CATSRKGLLDTQYF.

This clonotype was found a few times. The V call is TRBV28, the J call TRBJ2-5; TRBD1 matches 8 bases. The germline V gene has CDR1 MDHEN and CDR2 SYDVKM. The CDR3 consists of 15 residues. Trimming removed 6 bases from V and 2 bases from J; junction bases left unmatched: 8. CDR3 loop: CASRSPQGVQETQYF. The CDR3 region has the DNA TGTGCCAGCAGATCCCCACAGGGGGTGCAAGAGACCCAGTACTTC.

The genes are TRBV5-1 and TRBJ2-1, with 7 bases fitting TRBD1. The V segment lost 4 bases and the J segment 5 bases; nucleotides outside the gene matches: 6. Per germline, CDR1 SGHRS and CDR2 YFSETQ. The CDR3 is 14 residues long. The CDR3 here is CASSRQGWDNEQFF. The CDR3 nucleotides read TGCGCCAGCAGCCGACAGGGATGGGACAATGAGCAGTTCTTC.

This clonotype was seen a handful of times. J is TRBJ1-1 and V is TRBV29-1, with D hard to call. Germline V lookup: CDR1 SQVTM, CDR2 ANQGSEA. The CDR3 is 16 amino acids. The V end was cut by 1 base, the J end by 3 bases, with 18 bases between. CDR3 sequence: CSVEGRSKVIDTEAFF. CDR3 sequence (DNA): TGCAGCGTTGAAGGAAGGTCGAAAGTTATTGACACTGAAGCTTTCTTT.

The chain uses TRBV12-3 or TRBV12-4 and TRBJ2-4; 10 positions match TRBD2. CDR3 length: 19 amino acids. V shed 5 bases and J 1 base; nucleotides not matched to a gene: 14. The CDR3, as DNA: TGTGCCAGCAGTCCCAGCGGGGGGGCCGTTCGTATCGCCAAAAACATTCAGTACTTC. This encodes CASSPSGGAVRIAKNIQYF.

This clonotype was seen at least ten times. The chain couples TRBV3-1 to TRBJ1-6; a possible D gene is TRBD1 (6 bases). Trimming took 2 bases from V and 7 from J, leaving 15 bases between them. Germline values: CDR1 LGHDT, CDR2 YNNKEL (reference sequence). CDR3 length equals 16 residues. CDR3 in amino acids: CASSQRGQPKNSPLHF. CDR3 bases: TGTGCCAGCAGCCAACGCGGACAGCCAAAAAATTCACCCCTCCACTTT. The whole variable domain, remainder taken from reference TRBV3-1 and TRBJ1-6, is DTAVSQTPKYLVTQMGNDKSIKCEQNLGHDTMYWYKQDSKKFLKIMFSYNNKELIINETVPNRFSPKSPDKAHLNLHINSLELGDSAVYFCASSQRGQPKNSPLHFGNGTRLTVT.

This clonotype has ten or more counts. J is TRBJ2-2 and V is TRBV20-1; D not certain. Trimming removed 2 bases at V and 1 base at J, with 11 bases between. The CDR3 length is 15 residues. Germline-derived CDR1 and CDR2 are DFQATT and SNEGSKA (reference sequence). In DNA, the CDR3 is TGCAGTGCTAGACCCTCTAAAGGGAACACCGGGGAGCTGTTTTTT. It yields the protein CSARPSKGNTGELFF.

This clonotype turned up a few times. The CDR3 sequence: CASSPIMGIYNEQFF. The CDR3 coding sequence is TGTGCCAGCTCACCCATTATGGGGATCTACAATGAGCAGTTCTTC. V and J are TRBV18 and TRBJ2-1; D gene ambiguous. This CDR3 region has 15 residues. Trimming shortened V by 3 bases and J by 3 bases, and 12 bases separated the two germline ends. The germline CDR1 and CDR2 sequences are KGHSH and LQKENI.

The DNA for the CDR3 is TGTGCCAGCAGTCCCCCGGGGGGGCGGGCCAAAAACATTCAGTACTTC. Encoded protein: CASSPPGGRAKNIQYF. The chain combines TRBV6-2 or TRBV6-3 with TRBJ2-4, with TRBD2 matching over 8 bases. The CDR3 sequence is 16 residues long. With 5 bases clipped from V and 1 base from J, the junction kept 7 bases outside the gene matches. The germline V gene has CDR1 MNHEY and CDR2 SVGEGT.

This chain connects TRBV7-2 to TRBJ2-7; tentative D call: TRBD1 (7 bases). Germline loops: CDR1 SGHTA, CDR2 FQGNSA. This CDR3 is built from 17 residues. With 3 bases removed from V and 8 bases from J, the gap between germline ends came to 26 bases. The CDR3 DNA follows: TGTGCCAGCAGCTTCTTGGGGGGATCCGGGTTAAGGGGGCAGCAGTACTTC. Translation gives CASSFLGGSGLRGQQYF.

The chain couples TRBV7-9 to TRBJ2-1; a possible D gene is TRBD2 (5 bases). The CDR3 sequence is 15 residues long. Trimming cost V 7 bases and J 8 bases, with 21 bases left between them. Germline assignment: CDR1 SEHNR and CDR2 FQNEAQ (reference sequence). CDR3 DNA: TGTGCCAGCACCGGCGGATTGGGAGAAACGGATGAGCAGTTCTTC. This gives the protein CASTGGLGETDEQFF.

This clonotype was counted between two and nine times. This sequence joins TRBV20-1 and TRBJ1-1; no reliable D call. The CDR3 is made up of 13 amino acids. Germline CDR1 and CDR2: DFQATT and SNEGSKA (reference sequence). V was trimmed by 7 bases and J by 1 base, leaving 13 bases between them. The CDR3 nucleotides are TGCAGTGGGGAAAGGGCGCAGAACACTGAAGCTTTCTTT. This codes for CSGERAQNTEAFF.

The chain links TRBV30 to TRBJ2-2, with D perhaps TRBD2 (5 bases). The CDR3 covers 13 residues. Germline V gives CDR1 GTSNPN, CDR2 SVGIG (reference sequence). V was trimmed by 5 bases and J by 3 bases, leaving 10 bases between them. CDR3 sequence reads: CAWHGEYTGELFF. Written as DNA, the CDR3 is TGTGCCTGGCATGGGGAGTACACCGGGGAGCTGTTTTTT. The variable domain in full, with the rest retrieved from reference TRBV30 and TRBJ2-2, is SQTIHQWPATLVQPVGSPLSLECTVEGTSNPNLYWYRQAAGRGLQLLFYSVGIGQISSEVPQNLSASRPQDRQFILSSKKLLLSDSGFYLCAWHGEYTGELFFGEGSRLTVL.